Sequencing of this TCR beta chain was carried out in a study of shared clonotypes between healthy human individuals. Those who donated were healthy HIV-negative adults, with no recent acute infections or vaccinations reported. Some clones are missing from TCRdb's copy, which holds only in-frame ones; the method was immunoSEQ multiplex PCR. There are roughly 640,000 clones in the sample; about 74% occur only once, and approximately 1.7% lies in the top ten. The germline gives CDR1 SSHAT, CDR2 FNYEAQ (reference sequence). The CDR3 has 13 residues. V shed 3 bases, J shed 6 bases, and the junction held 2 bases outside the gene matches.

The sequencing sample was made of memory CD4+ T cells sorted from blood. Noted subset: CD45RA-negative fraction. The chain couples TRBV7-7 to TRBJ1-3, with 7 bases that match TRBD1. The sequence was collected from a woman between 25 and 40 years old in good health. CDR3 nucleotides: TGTGCCAGCAGCTTCGACAGGGTAAACACCATATATTTT. This sequence encodes CASSFDRVNTIYF. The complete variable domain, with remaining parts taken from reference TRBV7-7 and TRBJ1-3, reads GAGVSQSPRYKVTKRGQDVTLRCDPISSHATLYWYQQALGQGPEFLTYFNYEAQPDKSGLPSDRFSAERPEGSISTLTIQRTEQRDSAMYRCASSFDRVNTIYFGEGSWLTVV.